Only a few counts were recorded for the clone carrying this TCR beta chain. The CDR3 is 20 amino acids. The germline V gene encodes CDR1 SGHRS and CDR2 YFSETQ. Trimming took 0 bases from V and 1 from J; bases not matched to a gene: 18. These data are taken from a study of T cells after yellow fever vaccination. TCRdb independently ran MiXCR on the 5' RACE reads; one entry per CDR3 protein. This repertoire shows some 500,000 distinct CDR3 sequences, roughly 13% found once; its top ten account for 11% to 15%. The clonotype was recovered from a man aged 30 to 45 who received the YFV17D yellow fever vaccine. This material consisted of PBMCs, taken on the day of the yellow fever booster vaccination. V usage is TRBV5-1 and J usage is TRBJ1-1; 7 bases align to TRBD1. The DNA for the CDR3 is TGCGCCAGCAGCTTGGACAGGGGAAGGGGCTCCGGTTATCGGAACACTGAAGCTTTCTTT. Amino acids: CASSLDRGRGSGYRNTEAFF.